This T cell receptor beta chain comes out of a study of T cell changes during pregnancy in multiple sclerosis. In regard to this clone: At one boundary the junction diverges from the germline segment, which might be a read error.

Clones were read by immunoSEQ multiplex PCR, and TCRdb kept only the in-frame ones, dropping some. Counted here are more than 30,000 clones, around 90% occurring once; the ten biggest clones make up roughly 0.56%. CDR1 and CDR2 (germline): SSHAT, FNYEAQ (reference sequence). The CDR3 totals 15 residues. The chain carries TRBV7-7 and TRBJ2-5; perhaps TRBD2 as D (7 bases). The receptor comes from a female donor in good health, enrolled as a control in a pregnancy study. The specimen was CD4+ T cells from peripheral blood mononuclear cells, collected in the third trimester of pregnancy. The CDR3: CASSSTGGPQETQYF. CDR3 nucleotides: TGTGCTAGCAGCAGCACGGGGGGCCCCCAAGAGACCCAGTACTTC.